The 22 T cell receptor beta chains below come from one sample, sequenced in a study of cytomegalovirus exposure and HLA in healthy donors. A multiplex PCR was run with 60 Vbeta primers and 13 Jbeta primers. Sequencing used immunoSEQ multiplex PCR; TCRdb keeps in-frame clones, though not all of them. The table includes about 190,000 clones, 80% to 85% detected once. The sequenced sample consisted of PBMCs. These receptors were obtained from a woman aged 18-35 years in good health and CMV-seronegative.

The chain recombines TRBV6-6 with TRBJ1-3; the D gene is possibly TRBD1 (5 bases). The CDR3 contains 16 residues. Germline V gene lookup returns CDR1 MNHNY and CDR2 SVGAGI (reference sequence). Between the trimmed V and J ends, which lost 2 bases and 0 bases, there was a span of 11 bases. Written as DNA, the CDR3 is TGTGCCAGCAGTTACCAAGACGACAGCTCTGGAAACACCATATATTTT. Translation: CASSYQDDSSGNTIYF.

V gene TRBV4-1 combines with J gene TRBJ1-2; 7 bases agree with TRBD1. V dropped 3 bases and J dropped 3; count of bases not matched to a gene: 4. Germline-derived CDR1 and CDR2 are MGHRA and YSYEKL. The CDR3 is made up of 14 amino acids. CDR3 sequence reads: CASSHLDRDYGYTF. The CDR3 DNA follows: TGCGCCAGCAGCCACCTAGACAGGGACTATGGCTACACCTTC.

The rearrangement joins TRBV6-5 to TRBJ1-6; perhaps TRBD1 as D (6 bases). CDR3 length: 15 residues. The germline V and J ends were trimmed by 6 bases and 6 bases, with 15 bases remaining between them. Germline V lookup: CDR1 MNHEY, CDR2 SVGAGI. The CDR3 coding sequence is TGTGCCAGCAGCCCAGGGGAAAGATTTAATTCACCCCTCCACTTT. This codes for CASSPGERFNSPLHF.

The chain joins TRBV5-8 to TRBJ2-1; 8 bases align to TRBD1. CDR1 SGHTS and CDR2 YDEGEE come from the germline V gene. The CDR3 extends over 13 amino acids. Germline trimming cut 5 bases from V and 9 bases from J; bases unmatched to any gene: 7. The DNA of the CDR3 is TGTGCCAGCAGTTTCTCAGGGGGCGGTGAGCAGTTCTTC. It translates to CASSFSGGGEQFF.

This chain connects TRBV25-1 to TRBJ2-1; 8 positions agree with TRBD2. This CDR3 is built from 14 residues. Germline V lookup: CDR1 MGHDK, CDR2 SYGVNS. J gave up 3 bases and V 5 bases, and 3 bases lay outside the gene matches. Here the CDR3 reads CASSLAGYYNEQFF. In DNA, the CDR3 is TGTGCCAGCAGTCTAGCGGGTTACTACAATGAGCAGTTCTTC.

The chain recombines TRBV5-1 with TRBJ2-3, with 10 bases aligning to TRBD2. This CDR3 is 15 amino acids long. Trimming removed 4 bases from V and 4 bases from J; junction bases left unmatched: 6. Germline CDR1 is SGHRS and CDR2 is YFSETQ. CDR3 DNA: TGCGCCAGCAGCCTATTAGCGGGAGGCTCAGATACGCAGTATTTT. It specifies CASSLLAGGSDTQYF.

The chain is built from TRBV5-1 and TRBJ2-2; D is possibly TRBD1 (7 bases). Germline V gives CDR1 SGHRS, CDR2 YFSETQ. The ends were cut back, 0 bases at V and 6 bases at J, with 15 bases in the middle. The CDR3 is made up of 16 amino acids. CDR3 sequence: CASSLGRDSFAGELFF. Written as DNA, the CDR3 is TGCGCCAGCAGCTTGGGGAGGGACAGTTTCGCCGGGGAGCTGTTTTTT.

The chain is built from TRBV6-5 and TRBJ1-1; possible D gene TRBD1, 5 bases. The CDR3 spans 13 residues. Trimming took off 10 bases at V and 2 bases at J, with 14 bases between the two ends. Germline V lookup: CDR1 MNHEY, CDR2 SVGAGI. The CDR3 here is CATRTGVNTEAFF. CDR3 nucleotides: TGTGCCACACGAACGGGGGTAAACACTGAAGCTTTCTTT.

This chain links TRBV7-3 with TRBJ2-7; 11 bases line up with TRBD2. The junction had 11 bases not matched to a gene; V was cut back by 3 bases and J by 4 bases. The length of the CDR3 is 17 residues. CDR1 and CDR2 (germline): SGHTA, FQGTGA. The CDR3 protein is CASSLGPGTSGVYEQYF. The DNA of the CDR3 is TGTGCCAGCAGCTTGGGCCCCGGGACTAGCGGAGTATACGAGCAGTACTTC.

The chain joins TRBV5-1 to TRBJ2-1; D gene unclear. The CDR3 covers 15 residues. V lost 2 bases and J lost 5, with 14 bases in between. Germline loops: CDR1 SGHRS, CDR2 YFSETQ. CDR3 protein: CASSLTNPADNEQFF. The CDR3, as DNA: TGCGCCAGCAGCTTAACTAATCCCGCAGACAATGAGCAGTTCTTC.

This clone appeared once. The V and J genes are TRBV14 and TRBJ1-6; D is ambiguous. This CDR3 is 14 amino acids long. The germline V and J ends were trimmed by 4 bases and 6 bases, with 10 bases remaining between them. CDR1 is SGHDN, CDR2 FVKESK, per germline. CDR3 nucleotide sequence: TGTGCCAGCAGCCCCATAATTAGTAATTCACCCCTCCACTTT. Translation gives CASSPIISNSPLHF.

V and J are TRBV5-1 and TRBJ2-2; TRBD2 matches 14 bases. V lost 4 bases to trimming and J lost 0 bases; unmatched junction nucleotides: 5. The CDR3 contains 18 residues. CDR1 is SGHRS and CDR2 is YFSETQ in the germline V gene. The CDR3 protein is CASSLRLAGGSNTGELFF. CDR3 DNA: TGCGCCAGCAGCCTTAGACTAGCGGGGGGGTCGAACACCGGGGAGCTGTTTTTT.

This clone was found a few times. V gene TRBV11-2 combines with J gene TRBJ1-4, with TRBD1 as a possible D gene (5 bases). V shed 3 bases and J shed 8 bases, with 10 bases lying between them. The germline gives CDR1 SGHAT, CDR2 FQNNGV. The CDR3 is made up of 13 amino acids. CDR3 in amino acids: CASSLGGNEKLFF. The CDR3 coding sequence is TGTGCCAGCAGCTTGGGGGGGAACGAAAAACTGTTTTTT.

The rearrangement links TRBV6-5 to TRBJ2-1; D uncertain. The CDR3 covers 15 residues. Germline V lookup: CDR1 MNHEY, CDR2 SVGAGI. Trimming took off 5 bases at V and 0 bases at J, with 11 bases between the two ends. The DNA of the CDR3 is TGTGCCAGCAGTCCTACAGCTAACTCCTACAATGAGCAGTTCTTC. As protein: CASSPTANSYNEQFF.

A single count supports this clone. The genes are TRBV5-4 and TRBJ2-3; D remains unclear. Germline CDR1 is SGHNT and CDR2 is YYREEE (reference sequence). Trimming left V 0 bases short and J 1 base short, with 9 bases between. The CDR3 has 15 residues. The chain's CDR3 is CASSLVAWGTDTQYF. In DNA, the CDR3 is TGTGCCAGCAGCTTGGTAGCTTGGGGCACAGATACGCAGTATTTT. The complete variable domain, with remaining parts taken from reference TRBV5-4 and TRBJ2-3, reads ETGVTQSPTHLIKTRGQQVTLRCSSQSGHNTVSWYQQALGQGPQFIFQYYREEENGRGNFPPRFSGLQFPNYSSELNVNALELDDSALYLCASSLVAWGTDTQYFGPGTRLTVL.

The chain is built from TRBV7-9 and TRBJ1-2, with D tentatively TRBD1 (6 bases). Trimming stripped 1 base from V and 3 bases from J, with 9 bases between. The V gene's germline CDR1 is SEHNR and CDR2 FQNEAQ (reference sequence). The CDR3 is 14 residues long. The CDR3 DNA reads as TGTGCCAGCAGCTTAGGGACAGCTCACTATGGCTACACCTTC. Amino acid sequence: CASSLGTAHYGYTF.

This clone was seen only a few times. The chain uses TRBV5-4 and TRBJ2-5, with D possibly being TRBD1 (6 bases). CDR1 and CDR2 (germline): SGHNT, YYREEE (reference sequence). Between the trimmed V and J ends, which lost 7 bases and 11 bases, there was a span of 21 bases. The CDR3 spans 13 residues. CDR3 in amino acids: CASAGTPVGEQYF. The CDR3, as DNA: TGTGCCAGCGCCGGGACACCGGTGGGAGAGCAGTACTTC.

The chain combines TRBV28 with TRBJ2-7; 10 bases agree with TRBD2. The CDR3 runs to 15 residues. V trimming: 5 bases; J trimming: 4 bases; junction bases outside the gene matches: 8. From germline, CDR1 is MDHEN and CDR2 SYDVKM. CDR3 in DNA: TGTGCCAGCAGTACGACTAGCGGGTCCGGTTACGAGCAGTACTTC. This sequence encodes CASSTTSGSGYEQYF.

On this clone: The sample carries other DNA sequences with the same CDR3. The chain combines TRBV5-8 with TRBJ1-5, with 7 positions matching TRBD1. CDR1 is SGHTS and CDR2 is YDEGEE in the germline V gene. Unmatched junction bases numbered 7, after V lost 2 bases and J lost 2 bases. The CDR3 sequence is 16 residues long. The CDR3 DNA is TGTGCCAGCAGCTTTATCCGGGACAGAGGCAATCAGCCCCAGCATTTT. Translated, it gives CASSFIRDRGNQPQHF. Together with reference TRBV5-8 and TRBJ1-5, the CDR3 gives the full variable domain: EAGVTQSPTHLIKTRGQQATLRCSPISGHTSVYWYQQALGLGLQFLLWYDEGEERNRGNFPPRFSGRQFPNYSSELNVNALELEDSALYLCASSFIRDRGNQPQHFGDGTRLSIL.

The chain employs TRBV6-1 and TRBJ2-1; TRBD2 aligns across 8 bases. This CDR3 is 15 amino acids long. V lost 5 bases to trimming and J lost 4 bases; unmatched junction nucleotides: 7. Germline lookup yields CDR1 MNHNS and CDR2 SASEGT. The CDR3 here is CASSWRGAGYNEQFF. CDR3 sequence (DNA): TGTGCCAGCAGTTGGCGGGGGGCGGGGTACAATGAGCAGTTCTTC.

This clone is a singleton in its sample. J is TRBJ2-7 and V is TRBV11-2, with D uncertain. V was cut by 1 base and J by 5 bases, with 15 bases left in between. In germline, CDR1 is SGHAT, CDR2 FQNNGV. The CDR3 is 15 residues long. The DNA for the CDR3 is TGTGCCAGCAGCTTAGCGCCAGAGGCTGGAAACGAGCAGTACTTC. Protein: CASSLAPEAGNEQYF.

The CDR3 bases are TGTGCCAGCATCAAGGGGCCGTGGGAGACCCAGTACTTC. Protein sequence: CASIKGPWETQYF. The rearrangement joins TRBV7-2 to TRBJ2-5; D may be TRBD1 (5 bases). The CDR3 consists of 13 residues. In germline, CDR1 is SGHTA, CDR2 FQGNSA. Trimming took 7 bases from V and 5 from J, leaving 14 bases between them. Full variable domain (missing parts from reference TRBV7-2 and TRBJ2-5): GAGVSQSPSNKVTEKGKDVELRCDPISGHTALYWYRQSLGQGLEFLIYFQGNSAPDKSGLPSDRFSAERTGGSVSTLTIQRTQQEDSAVYLCASIKGPWETQYFGPGTRLLVL.